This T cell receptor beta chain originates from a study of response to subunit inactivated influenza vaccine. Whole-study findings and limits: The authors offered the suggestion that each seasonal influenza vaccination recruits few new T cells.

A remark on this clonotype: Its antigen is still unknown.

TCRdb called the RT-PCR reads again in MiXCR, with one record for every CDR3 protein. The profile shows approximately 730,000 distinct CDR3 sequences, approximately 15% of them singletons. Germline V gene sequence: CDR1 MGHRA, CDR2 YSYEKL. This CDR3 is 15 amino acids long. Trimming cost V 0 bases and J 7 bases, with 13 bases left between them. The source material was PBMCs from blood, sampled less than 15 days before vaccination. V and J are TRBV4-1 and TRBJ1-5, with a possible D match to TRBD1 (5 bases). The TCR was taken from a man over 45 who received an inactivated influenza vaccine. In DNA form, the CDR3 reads TGCGCCAGCAGCCAAGATACGCAGGGCAGGCAGCCCCAGCATTTT. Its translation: CASSQDTQGRQPQHF.